The next 17 T cell receptor beta chains were all read from a single sample in a study of blood T cell repertoires in COVID-19. Assay used: immunoSEQ multiplex PCR; TCRdb lists only in-frame clones, some missing. The repertoire holds approximately 150,000 clones, with 65% to 80% as singletons. Material for sequencing was peripheral blood. These receptor sequences come from a man aged 60-69 years with acute or convalescent COVID-19.

The V call is TRBV27, the J call TRBJ2-7; D gene unclear. The length of the CDR3 is 16 residues. V gave up 5 bases and J gave up 3 bases, with 20 bases separating them. CDR1 is MNHEY and CDR2 is SMNVEV in the germline V gene (reference sequence). In DNA, the CDR3 is TGTGCCAGCAGTCCGCAAGTTATAAACACAGACTACGAGCAGTACTTC. Protein product: CASSPQVINTDYEQYF.

The CDR3 protein is CASSFAYAPNEQYF. The CDR3 DNA reads as TGTGCCAGCAGTTTCGCGTACGCCCCTAACGAGCAGTACTTC. The chain is built from TRBV27 and TRBJ2-7; D unclear. There are 14 residues in the CDR3. CDR1 and CDR2 (germline): MNHEY, SMNVEV (reference sequence). The germline V and J ends were trimmed by 3 bases and 5 bases, with 14 bases remaining between them.

In this sample, this clone turned up once. The chain recombines TRBV5-1 with TRBJ1-2; 12 bases fit TRBD1. V was clipped by 4 bases and J by 6 bases; unmatched bases: 7. Germline V gene data show CDR1 as SGHRS and CDR2 as YFSETQ. The CDR3 contains 15 residues. CDR3 residues: CASSLRGTGGDGYTF. As DNA, the CDR3 is TGCGCCAGCAGCCTTAGGGGGACAGGGGGCGATGGCTACACCTTC.

The chain has TRBV5-6 and TRBJ2-1; 11 bases are shared with TRBD2. The CDR3 totals 15 residues. Looked up from germline, CDR1 is SGHDT and CDR2 is YYEEEE. J was trimmed by 9 bases and V by 1 base; bases with no gene match: 6. The CDR3 DNA sequence: TGTGCCAGCAGCTTGTTAGCGGGAGGGCCACTTGAGCAGTTCTTC. Translation gives CASSLLAGGPLEQFF.

The rearrangement uses TRBV7-2 and TRBJ2-7; 8 bases align to TRBD2. The CDR3 sequence is 14 residues long. Germline V lookup: CDR1 SGHTA, CDR2 FQGNSA. V lost 1 base and J lost 6; bases outside the gene matches: 5. CDR3 DNA sequence: TGTGCCAGCAGCTTAGGGCGGGAGGTGGGCGAGCAGTACTTC. It translates to CASSLGREVGEQYF.

This chain joins TRBV5-1 and TRBJ2-7; 7 nucleotides agree with TRBD2. V lost 6 bases, J lost 0 bases, and 3 bases stayed unmatched. Germline lookup yields CDR1 SGHRS and CDR2 YFSETQ. This CDR3 is 13 amino acids long. CDR3 residues: CASKRDGSYEQYF. Written as DNA, the CDR3 is TGCGCCAGCAAGCGGGACGGCTCCTACGAGCAGTACTTC. Variable domain in full (rest from reference TRBV5-1 and TRBJ2-7): KAGVTQTPRYLIKTRGQQVTLSCSPISGHRSVSWYQQTPGQGLQFLFEYFSETQRNKGNFPGRFSGRQFSNSRSEMNVSTLELGDSALYLCASKRDGSYEQYFGPGTRLTVT.

The chain combines TRBV6-5 with TRBJ2-7, with D unclear. V was trimmed by 6 bases and J by 2 bases, leaving 11 bases between them. CDR1 and CDR2 (germline): MNHEY, SVGAGI. CDR3 size: 13 residues. The CDR3 loop reads CASSLKTTYEQYF. In DNA, the CDR3 is TGTGCCAGCAGCCTGAAAACAACCTACGAGCAGTACTTC.

The chain joins TRBV2 to TRBJ1-2; a weak D match, TRBD1 (6 bases). Trimming took off 6 bases at V and 8 bases at J, with 13 bases between the two ends. Germline V gene data show CDR1 as SNHLY and CDR2 as FYNNEI. The CDR3 runs to 12 residues. CDR3: CASRDSRRGYTF. In DNA, the CDR3 is TGTGCCAGCAGGGACAGCCGGCGGGGCTACACCTTC.

V is TRBV19 and J is TRBJ2-1; the match to TRBD1 covers 9 bases. This CDR3 has 14 amino acids. Germline V gives CDR1 LNHDA, CDR2 SQIVND (reference sequence). The trim removed 7 bases at V and 4 bases at J, leaving 5 bases unmatched. In DNA form, the CDR3 reads TGTGCCAGTACCCGACAGGGGGGTTACAATGAGCAGTTCTTC. Its translation: CASTRQGGYNEQFF.

This chain uses TRBV20-1 with TRBJ2-3; D is unresolved. Germline V gives CDR1 DFQATT, CDR2 SNEGSKA (reference sequence). The CDR3 is 14 amino acids. Trimming stripped 3 bases from V and 3 bases from J, with 13 bases between. The CDR3: CSASPASLTDTQYF. The CDR3 DNA is TGCAGTGCTAGTCCAGCGAGCTTAACAGATACGCAGTATTTT.

The V gene is TRBV12-3 or TRBV12-4, the J gene TRBJ2-5, with D perhaps TRBD1 (5 bases). The CDR3 sequence is 12 residues long. V lost 3 bases, J lost 5 bases, and 7 bases lay in between. Here the CDR3 DNA reads TGTGCCAGCAGTTTTGGGGCGGAGACCCAGTACTTC. It is translated as CASSFGAETQYF.

This chain joins TRBV7-9 and TRBJ1-4; D may be TRBD1 (6 bases). The CDR3 runs 16 residues. Germline CDR1 SEHNR, CDR2 FQNEAQ (reference sequence). V gave up 5 bases and J gave up 5 bases, with 18 bases separating them. For the CDR3, the DNA is TGTGCCAGCAGCCCTAGGACAGACAACTTCAATGAAAAACTGTTTTTT. Translating gives CASSPRTDNFNEKLFF.

This clone was seen a single time. CDR3 sequence reads: CASSLGIMRGRGNTEAFF. CDR3 DNA sequence: TGCGCCAGCAGCTTGGGAATAATGAGGGGGAGAGGGAACACTGAAGCTTTCTTT. J is TRBJ1-1 and V is TRBV5-1; maybe TRBD1 (6 bases). Trimming cost V 0 bases and J 1 base, with 19 bases left between them. The length of the CDR3 is 18 residues. The germline CDR1 and CDR2 sequences are SGHRS and YFSETQ.

The chain uses TRBV7-6 and TRBJ2-7; 7 bases align to TRBD2. The CDR3 consists of 15 residues. Trimming at V came to 5 bases and at J to 2 bases, leaving 9 bases not matched to a gene. The germline CDR1 and CDR2 sequences are SGHVS and FNYEAQ. The DNA for the CDR3 is TGTGCCAGCAGCACCACGGCTAGCGGACCCTACGAGCAGTACTTC. Its translation is CASSTTASGPYEQYF.

This clone was observed a few times. The V call is TRBV28, the J call TRBJ2-1; D possibly corresponds to TRBD2 (5 bases). The ends were cut back, 7 bases at V and 0 bases at J, with 16 bases in the middle. Germline V gene data show CDR1 as MDHEN and CDR2 as SYDVKM. The CDR3 has 16 residues. This chain's CDR3 is CASTDPLGSSYNEQFF. The CDR3 bases are TGTGCCAGCACCGACCCCTTAGGGAGCTCCTACAATGAGCAGTTCTTC.

V and J are TRBV28 and TRBJ1-5, with TRBD1 identical over 9 bases. The CDR3 length is 13 residues. CDR1 is MDHEN, CDR2 SYDVKM, per germline. V trimming: 5 bases; J trimming: 14 bases; junction bases outside the gene matches: 10. Here the CDR3 DNA reads TGTGCCAGCAGTCTATATTCCGGGACAGGGAAGCATTTT. It is translated as CASSLYSGTGKHF.

This clone came up once. This chain links TRBV5-4 with TRBJ2-2, with D perhaps TRBD2 (5 bases). The CDR3 is made up of 16 amino acids. Between the trimmed V and J ends, which lost 4 bases and 4 bases, there was a span of 17 bases. The germline V gene has CDR1 SGHNT and CDR2 YYREEE (reference sequence). CDR3 region: CASSTPLALVTGELFF. The CDR3 DNA reads TGTGCCAGCAGCACCCCCCTAGCTCTGGTCACCGGGGAGCTGTTTTTT.